This paragraph covers one T cell receptor (beta chain) sequence. Method: immunoSEQ multiplex PCR; TCRdb's copy keeps in-frame clones and lacks some. In the table there are fewer than 150,000 clones, 75% to 95% of which are singletons. These data come from a study of T cells after somatic rescue of genetic block. Germline V gene sequence: CDR1 MNHNY, CDR2 SVGAGI (reference sequence). The CDR3 covers 14 residues. Trimming pared 5 bases from V and 7 bases from J, leaving 12 bases between. The rearrangement joins TRBV6-6 to TRBJ1-6; weak D call: TRBD1 (6 bases). This clonotype was sampled from a woman between 18 and 29 years old. Sequences were obtained from peripheral blood mononuclear cells (PBMCs). The CDR3 loop reads CASSTTGTNSPLHF. The CDR3 nucleotides read TGTGCCAGCAGTACTACAGGGACCAATTCACCCCTCCACTTT.